Following are 19 T cell receptor beta chains from one sample sequenced in a study of immune heterogeneity within non-small cell lung tumors. Template material comprised bulk tumor genomic DNA at 600 ng per sample. Spaced far apart, several biopsies were taken from each primary tumor during surgery. The study enrolled patients with untreated, newly diagnosed non-small cell lung cancer who underwent curative surgery. Amplification of the TCR beta CDR3 was achieved through multiplex PCR with 32 V and 13 J primers. TCRdb called the multiplex PCR reads again in MiXCR, with one record for every CDR3 protein. The sample shows 10,000 to 15,000 distinct CDR3 sequences, 20% to 25% of them seen only once. Material for sequencing was lung tumor tissue. These receptor sequences come from a man aged 45-65 years with non-small cell lung cancer.

The sample holds many counts of this clonotype. J is TRBJ1-3 and V is TRBV25-1; 8 bases are a match to TRBD1. V shed 1 base and J 7 bases; nucleotides not matched to a gene: 3. There are 14 residues in the CDR3. Germline V gene data show CDR1 as MGHDK and CDR2 as SYGVNS. DNA for the CDR3: TGTGCCAGCAGTGAATCCAGGGGGCGGAACACCATATATTTT. Translated, it gives CASSESRGRNTIYF.

This clonotype was counted many times. The genes are TRBV4-1 and TRBJ2-2; TRBD1 might be the D (7 bases). In germline, CDR1 is MGHRA, CDR2 YSYEKL. V lost 2 bases, J lost 0 bases, and 13 bases lay in between. CDR3 length: 17 residues. This chain's CDR3 is CASSQLATGTNTGELFF. In nucleotides, the CDR3 is TGCGCCAGCAGCCAACTAGCGACAGGGACGAACACCGGGGAGCTGTTTTTT.

This clonotype was picked up many times. This chain joins TRBV5-1 and TRBJ2-1; D unresolved. In germline, CDR1 is SGHRS, CDR2 YFSETQ. Trimming stripped 5 bases from V and 0 bases from J, with 12 bases between. CDR3 size: 15 residues. The CDR3 DNA is TGCGCCAGCAGTTCTCACCTAAGCTCCTACAATGAGCAGTTCTTC. Amino acids: CASSSHLSSYNEQFF.

This clonotype was seen many times. This rearrangement joins TRBV4-1 to TRBJ1-1; 10 bases fit TRBD1. Germline CDR1 and CDR2: MGHRA and YSYEKL. Trimming removed 0 bases from V and 10 bases from J; junction bases left unmatched: 5. The CDR3 covers 14 residues. In DNA, the CDR3 is TGCGCCAGCAGCCAAGATGGGGACAGGGGTTCAGCTTTCTTT. Its protein is CASSQDGDRGSAFF.

This clonotype came up many times. CDR3 amino acids: CASSPTGLSGYTF. CDR3 in DNA: TGTGCCAGCAGCCCGACAGGGCTCAGCGGCTACACCTTC. V gene TRBV11-2 combines with J gene TRBJ1-2; 7 bases are shared with TRBD1. With 5 bases clipped from V and 8 bases from J, the junction kept 8 bases outside the gene matches. The germline CDR1 and CDR2 sequences are SGHAT and FQNNGV. CDR3 length: 13 residues.

This clonotype was recorded only once. The chain joins TRBV6-1 to TRBJ2-5, with D possibly TRBD1 on 5 matching bases. Germline-derived CDR1 and CDR2 are MNHNS and SASEGT. The CDR3 totals 13 residues. V lost 6 bases and J lost 4, with 12 bases in between. The CDR3 reads CASRIRVGETQYF. For the CDR3, the DNA is TGTGCCAGCAGAATCAGGGTTGGAGAGACCCAGTACTTC.

This clonotype occurred a few times. V usage is TRBV9 and J usage is TRBJ1-2; perhaps TRBD1 as D (5 bases). Germline assignment: CDR1 SGDLS and CDR2 YYNGEE. With 3 bases removed from V and 0 bases from J, the gap between germline ends came to 12 bases. The CDR3 length is 15 residues. CDR3 sequence (DNA): TGTGCCAGCAGCGCTACAGGCACCTCTAACTATGGCTACACCTTC. Amino acids: CASSATGTSNYGYTF.

Within the sample, this clonotype is medium-sized (0.01 to 0.1%). This chain joins TRBV19 and TRBJ1-5; no clear D gene. The CDR3 sequence is 14 residues long. The germline V gene encodes CDR1 LNHDA and CDR2 SQIVND (reference sequence). The V end was cut by 4 bases, the J end by 3 bases, with 10 bases between. The CDR3, as DNA: TGTGCCAGTAGTAGGCAAGGAGACAATCAGCCCCAGCATTTT. It is translated as CASSRQGDNQPQHF.

This clonotype was picked up many times. The CDR3 spells CASSGTGGVQPQHF. DNA of the CDR3: TGTGCCAGCAGTGGGACAGGGGGTGTTCAGCCCCAGCATTTT. The chain couples TRBV2 to TRBJ1-5, with 10 bases matching TRBD1. The V and J ends lost 4 bases and 6 bases, in that order; junction bases with no gene match: 3. The CDR3 consists of 14 residues. Germline V gene sequence: CDR1 SNHLY, CDR2 FYNNEI.

There are a few counts of this clonotype. A much larger clone sits a single nucleotide away, making a read error possible. The rearrangement uses TRBV30 and TRBJ1-2; D remains unclear. Germline V CDR1 and CDR2: GTSNPN, SVGIG (reference sequence). V was cut by 4 bases and J by 4 bases, with 13 bases left in between. This CDR3 region has 13 residues. CDR3 residues: CAWNELRSYGYTF. CDR3 coding DNA: TGTGCCTGGAATGAATTGCGGTCCTATGGCTACACCTTC.

This clonotype was observed many times. The chain uses TRBV20-1 and TRBJ1-5; D call uncertain. The germline V and J ends were trimmed by 5 bases and 3 bases, with 11 bases remaining between them. This CDR3 region has 13 residues. From germline, CDR1 is DFQATT and CDR2 SNEGSKA (reference sequence). Here the CDR3 reads CSAERLANQPQHF. The CDR3 nucleotides read TGCAGTGCTGAACGTCTTGCCAATCAGCCCCAGCATTTT.

This chain joins TRBV7-2 and TRBJ2-2; the D gene is possibly TRBD1 (5 bases). The V and J ends lost 2 bases and 4 bases respectively, with 11 bases between them. In germline, CDR1 is SGHTA, CDR2 FQGNSA. The length of the CDR3 is 15 residues. Here the CDR3 DNA reads TGTGCCAGCAGCTTATCCTCACAGGCCACCGGGGAGCTGTTTTTT. Protein product: CASSLSSQATGELFF. Using reference TRBV7-2 and TRBJ2-2 for the parts outside the CDR3, the full variable domain is GAGVSQSPSNKVTEKGKDVELRCDPISGHTALYWYRQSLGQGLEFLIYFQGNSAPDKSGLPSDRFSAERTGGSVSTLTIQRTQQEDSAVYLCASSLSSQATGELFFGEGSRLTVL.

This clonotype occurred many times. CDR3 in DNA: TGCGCCAGCAGCTGGACGACAGCCTACGAGCAGTACTTC. Protein: CASSWTTAYEQYF. The V gene is TRBV5-1, the J gene TRBJ2-7; perhaps TRBD1 as D (5 bases). The germline V gene encodes CDR1 SGHRS and CDR2 YFSETQ. Trimming removed 3 bases at V and 2 bases at J, with 9 bases between. The CDR3 totals 13 residues.

Relative to its sample, this clonotype is medium-sized. J is TRBJ2-5 and V is TRBV27; 7 positions match TRBD2. Germline CDR1 and CDR2: MNHEY and SMNVEV (reference sequence). After removal of 3 bases from V and 0 bases from J, the junction contained 10 bases not matched to a gene. The CDR3 has 17 residues. For the CDR3, the DNA is TGTGCCAGCAGTTTGAAGTTCGGGGGGACCTACCAAGAGACCCAGTACTTC. This codes for CASSLKFGGTYQETQYF.

As concerns this clonotype: This may be a read error, as it is one base from a much larger clone. The chain joins TRBV12-3 or TRBV12-4 to TRBJ1-5; D not certain. The CDR3 spans 12 residues. The CDR3 reads CASSDSNKPQHF. DNA for the CDR3: TGTGCCAGCAGTGATAGCAATAAGCCCCAGCATTTT.

Regarding this clonotype: The junction differs from germline at one of its ends, possibly a read error. The chain combines TRBV25-1 with TRBJ2-2; D may be TRBD2 (6 bases). Per germline, CDR1 MGHDK and CDR2 SYGVNS. This CDR3 comprises 17 residues. CDR3 sequence (DNA): TGTGTCAGCAGTGACGGAGGGAGATATCAGAACACCGGGGAGCTGTTTTTT. This translates into CVSSDGGRYQNTGELFF.

The sample holds many counts of this clonotype. CDR3 in DNA: TGTGCCAGCACCAAGGGGGGGACAGGGCTCCTTGGGACTGAAGCTTTCTTT. Protein: CASTKGGTGLLGTEAFF. The chain has TRBV6-1 and TRBJ1-1; 9 nucleotides align to TRBD1. J was trimmed by 5 bases and V by 7 bases; bases with no gene match: 17. CDR3 length: 17 amino acids. Germline-derived CDR1 and CDR2 are MNHNS and SASEGT.

This clonotype has ten or more counts. The genes are TRBV7-8 and TRBJ2-5; D gene unclear. V lost 2 bases and J lost 5, with 6 bases in between. This CDR3 has 12 residues. Germline CDR1 and CDR2: SGHVS and FQNEAQ. The CDR3 loop is CASSLLWETQYF. CDR3 coding DNA: TGTGCCAGCAGCTTACTGTGGGAGACCCAGTACTTC.

In this sample, this clonotype turned up many times. The chain joins TRBV20-1 to TRBJ1-1; 7 bases align to TRBD1. V lost 0 bases to trimming and J lost 4 bases; unmatched junction nucleotides: 2. Per the germline V gene, CDR1 is DFQATT and CDR2 is SNEGSKA (reference sequence). This CDR3 contains 13 residues. CDR3 in amino acids: CSARDTGVTEAFF. The CDR3 DNA reads TGCAGTGCTAGAGATACAGGGGTCACTGAAGCTTTCTTT.